Shown below are 30 T cell receptor beta chains from a single sample sequenced in a study of blood T cells in healthy people across ages. Through a sample-barcoded 5' primer and a J-beta primer mix, a second PCR was run for roughly 6 to 12 cycles. TCRdb analysed the 5' RACE reads with MiXCR anew, one entry per CDR3 protein. The sample lists about 1 million distinct CDR3 sequences; around 43% were seen once. Sequencing was performed on blood. These TCRs come from an older woman in good health.

This chain uses TRBV14 with TRBJ2-5, with a tentative D call TRBD2 (6 bases). CDR1 and CDR2 from the germline V gene are SGHDN and FVKESK. The CDR3 contains 15 residues. V shed 4 bases and J shed 2 bases, with 14 bases lying between them. CDR3 region: CASSLGWDLQETQYF. In DNA form, the CDR3 reads TGTGCCAGCAGCCTCGGGTGGGACTTGCAAGAGACCCAGTACTTC.

This chain uses TRBV4-2 with TRBJ2-7; D call uncertain. V shed 1 base and J shed 3 bases, with 7 bases lying between them. The CDR3 sequence is 13 residues long. Germline CDR1 LGHNA, CDR2 YNFKEQ. The CDR3 DNA reads as TGTGCCAGCAGCCAAGTATTAGACTACGAGCAGTACTTC. Translating gives CASSQVLDYEQYF.

CDR3 protein: CASSYSELRPLLYEQYF. CDR3 DNA sequence: TGTGCCAGCAGTTACTCTGAGCTTAGGCCGCTACTCTACGAGCAGTACTTC. The V gene is TRBV6-5, the J gene TRBJ2-7; D is undetermined. The length of the CDR3 is 17 residues. Trimming shortened V by 0 bases and J by 3 bases, and 18 bases separated the two germline ends. The germline gives CDR1 MNHEY, CDR2 SVGAGI.

The chain has TRBV6-2 or TRBV6-3 and TRBJ2-7, with 7 positions matching TRBD2. CDR3 size: 13 residues. Germline loops: CDR1 MNHEY, CDR2 SVGEGT. Trimming removed 3 bases from V and 6 bases from J; junction bases left unmatched: 5. CDR3 sequence reads: CASSYGAGAEQYF. In nucleotides, the CDR3 is TGTGCCAGCAGTTATGGGGCGGGAGCCGAGCAGTACTTC.

This clonotype was found a few times. The chain links TRBV27 to TRBJ2-7, with D possibly TRBD2 on 5 matching bases. The V end lost 5 bases, the J end lost 7 bases, and 21 bases lay between the germline ends. The CDR3 extends over 15 amino acids. Germline V gene data show CDR1 as MNHEY and CDR2 as SMNVEV (reference sequence). CDR3 sequence: CASSPVGVRDIEQYF. CDR3 DNA: TGTGCCAGCAGTCCCGTCGGAGTACGGGATATAGAGCAGTACTTC.

This clonotype turned up a few times. The chain's CDR3 is CASSSSQGVFSSSYEQYF. CDR3 bases: TGCGCCAGCAGCTCCTCTCAGGGCGTCTTCTCGAGCTCCTACGAGCAGTACTTC. The chain uses TRBV5-1 and TRBJ2-7, with a weak D call TRBD1 (5 bases). The CDR3 consists of 18 residues. The germline V gene encodes CDR1 SGHRS and CDR2 YFSETQ. V was pared by 3 bases and J by 0 bases, with 22 bases between.

This chain connects TRBV20-1 to TRBJ2-7; 12 bases fit TRBD2. This CDR3 contains 16 residues. Germline CDR1 is DFQATT and CDR2 is SNEGSKA (reference sequence). Trimming at V came to 5 bases and at J to 0 bases, leaving 8 bases not matched to a gene. CDR3 nucleotides: TGCAGTGCTGTGGGGACTAGCGGGTTTTCCTCCTACGAGCAGTACTTC. Translated, it gives CSAVGTSGFSSYEQYF.

Of note for this clonotype: At one boundary the junction diverges from the germline segment, which might be a read error. The rearrangement uses TRBV20-1 and TRBJ2-7; 11 bases agree with TRBD2. From germline, CDR1 is DFQATT and CDR2 SNEGSKA (reference sequence). CDR3 size: 14 residues. This chain's CDR3 is CGASGTSGSYEQYF. The CDR3 DNA sequence: TGCGGTGCTTCCGGGACTAGCGGATCCTACGAGCAGTACTTC.

The table lists this clonotype with a few counts. The junction departs from germline at one end; a sequencing error may be responsible. The rearrangement uses TRBV7-8 and TRBJ2-7; weak D call: TRBD2 (6 bases). The CDR3 is 12 amino acids. Germline lookup yields CDR1 SGHVS and CDR2 FQNEAQ. CDR3 nucleotides: TGTGCCAGCAGCCTAGCGAGGCACGAGCAGTACTTC. As protein: CASSLARHEQYF.

V is TRBV30 and J is TRBJ2-1; 14 nucleotides match TRBD2. J gave up 9 bases and V 3 bases, and 19 bases lay outside the gene matches. The CDR3 sequence is 19 residues long. Germline V CDR1 and CDR2: GTSNPN, SVGIG (reference sequence). CDR3 in DNA: TGTGCCTGGAGGACCCAACCCTGGACCGGGACTAGCGGGAGTCTTGAGCAGTTCTTC. This codes for CAWRTQPWTGTSGSLEQFF. Together with reference TRBV30 and TRBJ2-1, the CDR3 gives the full variable domain: SQTIHQWPATLVQPVGSPLSLECTVEGTSNPNLYWYRQAAGRGLQLLFYSVGIGQISSEVPQNLSASRPQDRQFILSSKKLLLSDSGFYLCAWRTQPWTGTSGSLEQFFGPGTRLTVL.

V is TRBV28 and J is TRBJ2-1; D is possibly TRBD2 (5 bases). Trimming left V 7 bases short and J 6 bases short, with 16 bases between. Germline CDR1 and CDR2: MDHEN and SYDVKM. The CDR3 covers 14 residues. CDR3: CASNLFREGNEQFF. In DNA form, the CDR3 reads TGTGCCAGCAACCTCTTTCGAGAGGGCAATGAGCAGTTCTTC.

The chain uses TRBV9 and TRBJ2-4, with 13 bases fitting TRBD2. The J call may be mistaken, given a closer DNA end match to TRBJ2-7. Looked up from germline, CDR1 is SGDLS and CDR2 is YYNGEE. This CDR3 is built from 14 residues. CDR3: CASSDRLAGGEQYF. The CDR3 DNA sequence: TGTGCCAGCAGCGACAGACTAGCGGGAGGCGAGCAGTACTTC.

V and J are TRBV4-2 and TRBJ2-3, with a possible D match to TRBD2 (6 bases). Germline-derived CDR1 and CDR2 are LGHNA and YNFKEQ. V was pared by 2 bases and J by 6 bases, with 15 bases between. This CDR3 region has 15 residues. CDR3 DNA: TGTGCCAGCAGCCAATCGTTTCGGGAGAAGGATACGCAGTATTTT. Translating it yields CASSQSFREKDTQYF.

This sequence joins TRBV10-3 and TRBJ1-2; 8 bases are a match to TRBD1. The CDR3 covers 13 residues. After removal of 3 bases from V and 8 bases from J, the junction contained 5 bases not matched to a gene. Germline-derived CDR1 and CDR2 are ENHRY and SYGVKD. In DNA form, the CDR3 reads TGTGCCATCAGTGACGGGACAGGCTACGGCTACACCTTC. As protein: CAISDGTGYGYTF.

A word on this clonotype: Just one base apart from a much larger clone, this may be a read error. The CDR3: CASAPLVGYSYEQYF. In DNA, the CDR3 is TGTGCCAGTGCTCCACTAGTGGGTTACTCCTACGAGCAGTACTTC. The rearrangement joins TRBV6-6 to TRBJ2-7; D is possibly TRBD2 (5 bases). The germline gives CDR1 MNHNY, CDR2 SVGAGI (reference sequence). V dropped 9 bases and J dropped 0 bases, with 18 bases sitting between them. CDR3 length equals 15 residues.

The chain couples TRBV20-1 to TRBJ1-4; TRBD1 might be the D (5 bases). The V gene lost 6 bases and the J gene lost 6 bases, with 14 bases spanning the gap. Germline lookup yields CDR1 DFQATT and CDR2 SNEGSKA (reference sequence). The CDR3 contains 13 residues. For the CDR3, the DNA is TGCAGTGCGACAGACAATGGGGATGAAAAACTGTTTTTT. It codes for CSATDNGDEKLFF.

The gene calls are TRBV6-5 and TRBJ2-7; no clear D gene. The germline V gene has CDR1 MNHEY and CDR2 SVGAGI. Trimming removed 6 bases at V and 0 bases at J, with 12 bases between. This CDR3 has 14 residues. CDR3 in DNA: TGTGCCAGCAGCCCCTCGGCTAGCTCCTACGAGCAGTACTTC. Protein sequence: CASSPSASSYEQYF.

V is TRBV12-5 and J is TRBJ2-5; D is uncertain. Trimming shortened V by 1 base and J by 11 bases, and 11 bases separated the two germline ends. CDR1 and CDR2 from the germline V gene are LGHNT and FRNRAP. The CDR3 contains 12 residues. CDR3 nucleotide sequence: TGTGCTAGTGGTTTGGACCCGGGTGAGCAGTACTTC. This sequence encodes CASGLDPGEQYF.

This sequence joins TRBV27 and TRBJ1-2; D remains ambiguous. Trimming pared 5 bases from V and 3 bases from J, leaving 10 bases between. CDR1 MNHEY and CDR2 SMNVEV come from the germline V gene (reference sequence). The CDR3 contains 13 residues. The CDR3 DNA reads as TGTGCCAGCAGTGACGGGTTCCACTATGGCTACACCTTC. This sequence encodes CASSDGFHYGYTF.

This clonotype was observed at least ten times. J is TRBJ2-5 and V is TRBV18, with TRBD2 as a possible D gene (6 bases). Trimming shortened V by 8 bases and J by 2 bases, and 15 bases separated the two germline ends. This CDR3 is built from 14 residues. CDR1 and CDR2 from the germline V gene are KGHSH and LQKENI. CDR3 loop: CASSPAGGQETQYF. The CDR3 DNA reads as TGTGCCAGCAGCCCAGCCGGAGGGCAAGAGACCCAGTACTTC.

The rearrangement uses TRBV11-2 and TRBJ2-3; maybe TRBD2 (5 bases). Deletions cut 10 bases from V and 4 bases from J, with 15 bases between. Germline V gene sequence: CDR1 SGHAT, CDR2 FQNNGV. The CDR3 runs 13 residues. The CDR3 spells CAIAVEAADTQYF. For the CDR3, the DNA is TGTGCCATCGCGGTGGAGGCCGCAGATACGCAGTATTTT.

In this sample, this clonotype turned up a few times. The rearrangement links TRBV29-1 to TRBJ2-1; D possibly corresponds to TRBD2 (6 bases). V lost 4 bases and J 5 bases, leaving 15 bases between the germline ends. The CDR3 has 14 residues. Germline CDR1 reads SQVTM; CDR2 reads ANQGSEA. This CDR3 is CSVAGGVVDNEQFF. The CDR3, as DNA: TGCAGCGTTGCCGGGGGAGTAGTCGACAATGAGCAGTTCTTC.

The chain has TRBV6-1 and TRBJ1-4; D may be TRBD1 (6 bases). V lost 0 bases to trimming and J lost 3 bases, with 11 bases between them. This CDR3 spans 16 amino acids. Germline lookup yields CDR1 MNHNS and CDR2 SASEGT. DNA for the CDR3: TGTGCCAGCAGTGAAGCGCTAGGGGGGCCTAATGAAAAACTGTTTTTT. Protein: CASSEALGGPNEKLFF.

This clonotype was seen a few times. The DNA of the CDR3 is TGTGCCACCAGTGATCACCGGACCCGCAAGTACGGCAATCAGCCCCAGCATTTT. It codes for CATSDHRTRKYGNQPQHF. The V gene is TRBV24-1, the J gene TRBJ1-5; no firm D call. V shed 3 bases and J shed 2 bases, with 19 bases lying between them. The CDR3 totals 18 residues. Germline V gene lookup returns CDR1 KGHDR and CDR2 SFDVKD.

The gene calls are TRBV25-1 and TRBJ2-3, with 7 bases lining up with TRBD1. The CDR3 covers 14 residues. Trimming at V came to 6 bases and at J to 2 bases, leaving 5 bases not matched to a gene. Germline loops: CDR1 MGHDK, CDR2 SYGVNS. The CDR3 coding sequence is TGTGCCAGCAGCAGGGGGTTCTACACAGATACGCAGTATTTT. Translated, it gives CASSRGFYTDTQYF.

This clonotype has a handful of counts. The chain carries TRBV5-6 and TRBJ1-5; TRBD1 might be the D (6 bases). Trimming cost V 0 bases and J 5 bases, with 15 bases left between them. Germline V CDR1 and CDR2: SGHDT, YYEEEE. The CDR3 runs 16 residues. CDR3 sequence (DNA): TGTGCCAGCAGCTTGGGGGCAGGGGCTAGAGATCAGCCCCAGCATTTT. Its protein is CASSLGAGARDQPQHF.

The chain is built from TRBV11-3 and TRBJ2-1, with 10 bases matching TRBD2. The CDR3 contains 14 residues. J was trimmed by 6 bases and V by 3 bases; bases with no gene match: 2. The germline V gene has CDR1 SGHNT and CDR2 YENEEA. This CDR3 reads CASSFSGRSNEQFF. The CDR3 DNA follows: TGTGCCAGCAGCTTTAGCGGGAGGAGCAATGAGCAGTTCTTC. Full variable domain (rest looked up from reference TRBV11-3 and TRBJ2-1): EAGVVQSPRYKIIEKKQPVAFWCNPISGHNTLYWYLQNLGQGPELLIRYENEEAVDDSQLPKDRFSAERLKGVDSTLKIQPAELGDSAVYLCASSFSGRSNEQFFGPGTRLTVL.

V is TRBV28 and J is TRBJ2-5; 11 bases fit TRBD2. Losses at the gene ends were 3 bases for V and 7 bases for J; bases not matched to a gene: 13. This CDR3 has 17 residues. Germline V lookup: CDR1 MDHEN, CDR2 SYDVKM. This CDR3 is CASSLGLAELQTGTQYF. The CDR3, as DNA: TGTGCCAGCAGTTTGGGACTAGCGGAACTCCAGACTGGGACCCAGTACTTC.

Points on this clonotype: The junction shows a germline mismatch at one end, possibly a read error. This chain joins TRBV4-2 and TRBJ2-5; 7 nucleotides agree with TRBD2. This CDR3 comprises 15 residues. The germline CDR1 and CDR2 sequences are LGHNA and YNFKEQ. The CDR3 DNA reads as TGTACCAGCAGCCAAGGGGAGGGCCAGCAAGAGACCCAGTACTTC. Its translation is CTSSQGEGQQETQYF.

This clonotype was observed a handful of times. The CDR3 DNA reads as TGTGCCAGCAGTTCCCCCGGAGCAGAGCAGACCCAGTACTTC. Its protein is CASSSPGAEQTQYF. This rearrangement joins TRBV12-3 or TRBV12-4 to TRBJ2-5; D gene uncertain. V was trimmed by 4 bases and J by 6 bases, leaving 15 bases between them. CDR3 length: 14 residues.